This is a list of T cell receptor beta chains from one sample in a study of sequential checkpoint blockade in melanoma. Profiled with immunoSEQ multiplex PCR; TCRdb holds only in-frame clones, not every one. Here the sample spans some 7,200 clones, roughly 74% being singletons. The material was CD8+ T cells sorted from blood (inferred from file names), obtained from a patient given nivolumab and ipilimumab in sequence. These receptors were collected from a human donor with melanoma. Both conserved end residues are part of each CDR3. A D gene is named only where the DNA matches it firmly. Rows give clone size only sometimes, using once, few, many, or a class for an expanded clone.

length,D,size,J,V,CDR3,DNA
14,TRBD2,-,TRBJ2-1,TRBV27,CASIAGGPLNEQFF,TGTGCCAGCATAGCGGGAGGGCCGTTAAATGAGCAGTTCTTC
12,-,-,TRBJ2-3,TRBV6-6,CATGGGTDTQYF,TGTGCCACCGGCGGTGGGACAGATACGCAGTATTTT
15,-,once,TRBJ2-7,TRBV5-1,CASTIVPQDTYEQYF,TGCGCCAGCACCATAGTCCCCCAGGACACCTACGAGCAGTACTTC
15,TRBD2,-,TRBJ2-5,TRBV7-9,CASSPSGRSQETQYF,TGTGCCAGCAGCCCTAGCGGGAGAAGTCAAGAGACCCAGTACTTC
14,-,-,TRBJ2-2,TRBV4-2,CASSQSGPTGELFF,TGTGCCAGCAGCCAGAGCGGACCCACCGGGGAGCTGTTTTTT
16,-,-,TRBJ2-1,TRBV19,CASSPPLYFLYNEQFF,TGTGCCAGTAGTCCACCTCTCTACTTCCTCTACAATGAGCAGTTCTTC
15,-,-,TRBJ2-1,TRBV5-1,CASSLERGREVEQFF,TGCGCCAGCAGCTTGGAGAGGGGGCGGGAAGTTGAGCAGTTCTTC
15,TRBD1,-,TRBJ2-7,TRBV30,CAWSVGTGASYEQYF,TGTGCCTGGAGTGTTGGGACAGGGGCATCCTACGAGCAGTACTTC
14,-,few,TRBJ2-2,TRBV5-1,CASSQGTNTGELFF,TGCGCCAGCAGCCAGGGGACCAACACCGGGGAGCTGTTTTTT
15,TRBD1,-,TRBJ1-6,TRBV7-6,CASSTRGQGVSPLHF,TGTGCCAGCAGCACAAGGGGACAGGGGGTTTCACCCCTCCACTTT
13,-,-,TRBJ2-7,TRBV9,CASSSSTAYEQYF,TGTGCCAGCAGCTCTAGCACGGCCTACGAGCAGTACTTC
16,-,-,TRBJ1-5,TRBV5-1,CASSWGGPGGNQPQHF,TGCGCCAGCAGCTGGGGGGGACCAGGCGGGAATCAGCCCCAGCATTTT
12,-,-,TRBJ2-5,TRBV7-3,CASSFPGEPQYF,TGTGCCAGCAGCTTTCCCGGGGAGCCACAGTACTTC
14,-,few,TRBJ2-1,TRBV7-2,CASSLAPQSGEQFF,TGTGCCAGCAGCTTAGCACCCCAAAGCGGAGAGCAGTTCTTC
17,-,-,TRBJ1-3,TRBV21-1,CASSEHIATTRRNTIYF,TGTGCCAGCAGCGAACACATAGCTACAACACGCCGAAACACCATATATTTT
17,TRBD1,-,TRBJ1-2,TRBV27,CASSSLTGGLPNYGYTF,TGTGCCAGCAGTTCCCTCACAGGGGGACTACCTAACTATGGCTACACCTTC
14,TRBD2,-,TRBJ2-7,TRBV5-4,CASSLSLAEDEQYF,TGTGCCAGCAGCTTATCACTAGCGGAGGACGAGCAGTACTTC
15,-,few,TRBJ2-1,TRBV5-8,CASSLRGGTYNEQFF,TGTGCCAGCAGCTTGCGTGGCGGTACCTACAATGAGCAGTTCTTC
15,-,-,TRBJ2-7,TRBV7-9,CASSFHSAVRAEQYF,TGTGCCAGCAGCTTCCACTCAGCCGTCAGGGCCGAGCAGTACTTC
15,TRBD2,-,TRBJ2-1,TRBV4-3,CASSLGLASMNEQFF,TGCGCCAGCAGCCTGGGACTAGCGAGCATGAATGAGCAGTTCTTC
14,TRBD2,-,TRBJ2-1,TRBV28,CASSIAGGYNEQFF,TGTGCCAGCAGCATAGCGGGAGGCTACAATGAGCAGTTCTTC
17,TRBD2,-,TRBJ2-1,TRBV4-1,CASSLSFGLGPYNEQFF,TGCGCCAGCAGCCTCTCGTTTGGACTAGGTCCGTACAATGAGCAGTTCTTC
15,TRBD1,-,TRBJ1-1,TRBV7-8,CASSFSGGAETEAFF,TGTGCCAGCAGCTTCTCAGGGGGCGCTGAGACTGAAGCTTTCTTT
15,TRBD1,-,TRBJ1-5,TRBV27,CASGDGTGGNQPQHF,TGTGCCAGCGGGGACGGGACAGGGGGCAATCAGCCCCAGCATTTT
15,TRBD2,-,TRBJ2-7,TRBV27,CASSLTSGATYEQYF,TGTGCCAGCAGTCTAACTAGCGGGGCAACCTACGAGCAGTACTTC
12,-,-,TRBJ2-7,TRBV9,CASSGRGNEQYF,TGTGCCAGCAGCGGCAGGGGTAACGAGCAGTACTTC
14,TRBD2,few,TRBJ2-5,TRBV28,CASGLVNGQETQYF,TGTGCCAGCGGACTAGTTAATGGGCAAGAGACCCAGTACTTC
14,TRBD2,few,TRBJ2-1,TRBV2,CASSDGGGYNEQFF,TGTGCCAGCAGTGATGGGGGGGGATACAATGAGCAGTTCTTC
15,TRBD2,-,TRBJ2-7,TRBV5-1,CASSWGSGTSYEQYF,TGCGCCAGCAGCTGGGGTAGCGGGACCTCCTACGAGCAGTACTTC